This T cell receptor beta chain came from a study of Graves' ophthalmopathy and Graves' hyperthyroidism. Findings and limits, study-wide: Distinction of ophthalmopathy from stable hyperthyroidism by a 13-signature model reached approximately 90% sensitivity and 75% to 84% specificity. In blood, most expanded thyroid clonotypes above 0.001 frequency were also detected.

The V end lost 5 bases, the J end lost 4 bases, and 15 bases lay between the germline ends. The CDR3 is made up of 15 amino acids. The TCR beta CDR3 regions underwent amplification from RNA transcripts. Second-round multiplex PCR came after first-round RT-PCR with HTBI primers. Each CDR3 protein is one row after TCRdb ran MiXCR on the multiplex PCR reads. This table holds some 250,000 distinct CDR3 sequences, around 42% found once. Where ophthalmopathy was present, donors had moderate-to-severe activity, CAS ≥3, NOSPECS ≥4 and duration under 3 months. The authors isolated PBMCs from 10 ml of fresh peripheral blood. Details on this clonotype: Its target is unknown.

Sequenced input: peripheral blood. The V gene is TRBV12-3 or TRBV12-4, the J gene TRBJ1-5; D gene unclear. This TCR was recovered from an adult man with Graves' ophthalmopathy. The CDR3 DNA follows: TGTGCCAGCAGTCCTAGCCGTAGAGGGAATCAGCCCCAGCATTTT. Its translation is CASSPSRRGNQPQHF.